One and the same sample provided the 2 T cell receptor beta chains below, sequenced in a study of shared clonotypes between healthy human individuals (dated by TCRdb to 2019 to 2021). CD8 naive samples were obtained by positive selection for CCR7 among CD45RO-negative cells, yielding a CD45RA+CCR7+ population from which TemRA cells were excluded. The library was generated by the immunoSEQ multiplex PCR assay. TCRdb retrieved this table from immuneACCESS and kept in-frame rearrangements only. Not all clones are present; in checked studies, unresolved V genes account for under half, and no reason is known for the remainder. The sample profile shows about 1,900,000 clones; about 95% of them were found once. Around 1% of the sample is taken by the ten largest. The specimen was naive CD8+ T cells sorted from blood. Explained via the paper, the cell subset or site label denotes: CD45RA+CCR7+. The receptors stem from a young man in good health.

The V gene is TRBV30, the J gene TRBJ2-3; a weak D match, TRBD2 (6 bases). Germline CDR1 is GTSNPN and CDR2 is SVGIG (reference sequence). Trimming took 2 bases from V and 4 from J, leaving 16 bases between them. This CDR3 is 15 amino acids long. The CDR3, as DNA: TGTGCCTGGAGTACTATTGGGGGGACGGCAGATACGCAGTATTTT. Its translation is CAWSTIGGTADTQYF.

In the case of this clone: The same CDR3 arises from other DNA sequences in this sample as well. V usage is TRBV5-4 and J usage is TRBJ2-5; possible D gene TRBD1, 5 bases. The CDR3 is made up of 13 amino acids. CDR1 and CDR2 (germline): SGHNT, YYREEE (reference sequence). Trimming pared 2 bases from V and 5 bases from J, leaving 10 bases between. CDR3 residues: CASSLRGRETQYF. CDR3 DNA sequence: TGTGCCAGCAGCTTAAGGGGTCGGGAGACCCAGTACTTC.